Below, 15 T cell receptor beta chains from the same sample are listed, as sequenced in a study of shared clonotypes between healthy human individuals (dated by TCRdb to the early 2020s). Receptor libraries were prepared by the immunoSEQ multiplex PCR assay. TCRdb holds this immuneACCESS table with in-frame rearrangements only. Some clones are missing; in checked studies, unresolved V genes explain under half, and the rest has no known cause. The table for this sample lists approximately 980,000 clones; around three quarters of them were counted only once. Nearly 1.5% of the sample is in the top ten clones. Sequenced input: memory CD4+ T cells sorted from blood. The cell subset or site label, as the study defines it: CD45RA-negative fraction. The receptor set was obtained from a man aged 18-30 years in good health.

This clone was seen only a few times. The chain employs TRBV2 and TRBJ2-3, with D uncertain. The V end lost 5 bases, the J end lost 3 bases, and 12 bases lay between the germline ends. The CDR3 sequence is 14 residues long. Germline CDR1 SNHLY, CDR2 FYNNEI. Here the CDR3 reads CASSFTLPTDTQYF. CDR3 sequence (DNA): TGTGCCAGCAGTTTTACCCTCCCGACAGATACGCAGTATTTT.

The chain links TRBV15 to TRBJ1-2, with D unclear. The germline V gene encodes CDR1 LNHNV and CDR2 YYDKDF (reference sequence). CDR3 length: 16 residues. V was clipped by 0 bases and J by 0 bases, with 11 bases between them. The CDR3 sequence is CATSRDLIGSNYGYTF. In nucleotides, the CDR3 is TGTGCCACCAGCAGAGATTTGATAGGGTCTAACTATGGCTACACCTTC.

The chain is built from TRBV18 and TRBJ2-3, with D unresolved. CDR1 and CDR2 from the germline V gene are KGHSH and LQKENI. V gave up 0 bases and J gave up 0 bases, with 13 bases separating them. The CDR3 is 17 amino acids. As DNA, the CDR3 is TGTGCCAGCTCACCACCTTTCGGCGCTGCTAGCACAGATACGCAGTATTTT. This gives the protein CASSPPFGAASTDTQYF.

This clone was counted between two and nine times. The chain couples TRBV9 to TRBJ2-5; no firm D call. The length of the CDR3 is 14 residues. Germline-derived CDR1 and CDR2 are SGDLS and YYNGEE. V dropped 0 bases and J dropped 0 bases, with 6 bases sitting between them. The CDR3 nucleotides read TGTGCCAGCAGCGTAGTGCCCGACCAAGAGACCCAGTACTTC. It translates to CASSVVPDQETQYF.

This clone was recorded only once. This chain joins TRBV7-2 and TRBJ2-7, with 11 positions matching TRBD2. Trimming took 5 bases from V and 2 from J; bases not matched to a gene: 8. The CDR3 loop spans 16 amino acids. Germline CDR1 is SGHTA and CDR2 is FQGNSA. This CDR3 reads CASSPNRLAGTYEQYF. CDR3 nucleotides: TGTGCCAGCAGCCCCAACCGACTAGCGGGAACCTACGAGCAGTACTTC. The variable domain in full, with the rest retrieved from reference TRBV7-2 and TRBJ2-7, is GAGVSQSPSNKVTEKGKDVELRCDPISGHTALYWYRQSLGQGLEFLIYFQGNSAPDKSGLPSDRFSAERTGGSVSTLTIQRTQQEDSAVYLCASSPNRLAGTYEQYFGPGTRLTVT.

This clone was observed a handful of times. The genes are TRBV6-5 and TRBJ1-5; no clear D gene. This CDR3 contains 12 residues. Germline CDR1 MNHEY, CDR2 SVGAGI. V lost 0 bases and J 5 bases, leaving 2 bases between the germline ends. DNA of the CDR3: TGTGCCAGCAGTTACTCGGATCAGCCCCAGCATTTT. It codes for CASSYSDQPQHF.

This chain links TRBV28 with TRBJ2-2; 7 bases map to TRBD2. The CDR3 runs to 17 residues. Germline V gives CDR1 MDHEN, CDR2 SYDVKM. The J segment lost 5 bases and the V segment lost 1 base, leaving 10 bases of the junction unmatched. CDR3 in DNA: TGTGCCAGCAGTTTATTAAGCGGGGCCCGGGGGACCGGGGAGCTGTTTTTT. Amino acids: CASSLLSGARGTGELFF.

The rearrangement joins TRBV5-1 to TRBJ2-5, with 9 nucleotides matching TRBD2. The J segment lost 4 bases and the V segment lost 4 bases, leaving 11 bases of the junction unmatched. Germline V CDR1 and CDR2: SGHRS, YFSETQ. This CDR3 comprises 16 residues. In DNA, the CDR3 is TGCGCCAGCAGCCTCCTCGGGGGCGGGAGGGCAGAGACCCAGTACTTC. It specifies CASSLLGGGRAETQYF.

The J gene is TRBJ2-7, the V gene TRBV6-6, with 9 bases lining up with TRBD2. Per the germline V gene, CDR1 is MNHNY and CDR2 is SVGAGI (reference sequence). The CDR3 totals 16 residues. V shed 2 bases and J 5 bases; nucleotides not matched to a gene: 10. For the CDR3, the DNA is TGTGCCAGCAGTTACGGCCGGACTAGCGAGATGAACGAGCAGTACTTC. Translating it yields CASSYGRTSEMNEQYF.

The rearrangement links TRBV30 to TRBJ2-3; possibly TRBD1 for D (5 bases). This CDR3 is 14 amino acids long. The V end was cut by 2 bases, the J end by 2 bases, with 11 bases between. Germline V CDR1 and CDR2: GTSNPN, SVGIG (reference sequence). The DNA of the CDR3 is TGTGCCTGGAGTCAGGGCTCCTCCACAGATACGCAGTATTTT. It is translated as CAWSQGSSTDTQYF.

This clone showed up just once. The gene calls are TRBV10-3 and TRBJ2-7, with TRBD2 matching 11 bases. Unmatched junction bases numbered 1, after V lost 6 bases and J lost 0 bases. This CDR3 contains 14 residues. Germline V gene data show CDR1 as ENHRY and CDR2 as SYGVKD. This CDR3 reads CAIRGTSGSYEQYF. The CDR3 nucleotides are TGTGCCATCAGAGGGACTAGCGGCTCCTACGAGCAGTACTTC.

V is TRBV7-9 and J is TRBJ1-6, with TRBD1 as a possible D gene (6 bases). From germline, CDR1 is SEHNR and CDR2 FQNEAQ (reference sequence). The CDR3 covers 16 residues. V lost 5 bases, J lost 8 bases, and 19 bases lay in between. The CDR3 region is CASSPLGGTQDSPLHF. CDR3 in DNA: TGTGCCAGCAGCCCCCTCGGCGGGACACAGGATTCACCCCTCCACTTT.

This clone was found a few times. The rearrangement joins TRBV7-9 to TRBJ1-6; TRBD1 aligns across 8 bases. The CDR3 is 15 residues long. V lost 5 bases to trimming and J lost 10 bases; unmatched junction nucleotides: 10. Germline V lookup: CDR1 SEHNR, CDR2 FQNEAQ (reference sequence). The DNA of the CDR3 is TGTGCCAGCAGCCTCGGGACAGGTGATGTGTCACCCCTCCACTTT. This codes for CASSLGTGDVSPLHF.

The chain couples TRBV28 to TRBJ2-2; 7 nucleotides align to TRBD1. Trimming took 4 bases from V and 8 from J; bases not matched to a gene: 7. The germline V gene encodes CDR1 MDHEN and CDR2 SYDVKM. The CDR3 loop spans 14 amino acids. As DNA, the CDR3 is TGTGCCAGCAGTTCGACAGGGAAATGGGGGGAGCTGTTTTTT. Protein product: CASSSTGKWGELFF.

To note about this clone: This sample includes further DNA sequences coding for the same CDR3. This sequence joins TRBV5-1 and TRBJ2-1, with TRBD2 matching 7 bases. Germline CDR1 SGHRS, CDR2 YFSETQ. CDR3 length: 15 amino acids. Germline trimming cut 0 bases from V and 8 bases from J; bases unmatched to any gene: 8. CDR3 sequence: CASSLEGGPLDEQFF. The CDR3 DNA reads TGCGCCAGCAGCTTGGAGGGAGGGCCTCTTGATGAGCAGTTCTTC.